This T cell receptor (beta chain) was recorded in a study of T cell responses to AZD1222 COVID-19 vaccine. Turning to the study itself: Timing groups of about 4 and about 12 weeks for second doses were pooled. Study findings and constraints: It was only after the peak T cell response that any repertoires were sampled. Females outnumbered males among donors, who were mostly white British; clonal diversity was possibly underestimated.

With regard to this clone: Its antigen is unidentified.

Clones were sequenced by immunoSEQ multiplex PCR, and TCRdb holds only the in-frame ones, with some missing. Of roughly 97,000 clones in the sample, 93% were seen once. CDR1 and CDR2 from the germline V gene are SGHRS and YFSETQ. There are 14 residues in the CDR3. V was clipped by 6 bases and J by 3 bases; unmatched bases: 4. The chain recombines TRBV5-1 with TRBJ1-3, with TRBD1 matching 9 bases. The material sequenced was peripheral blood, taken on day 0 of AZD1222 vaccination. The clonotype was recovered from an adult in good health. CDR3 amino acids: CASKQGALGNTIYF. The CDR3 region has the DNA TGCGCCAGCAAACAGGGGGCGCTTGGAAACACCATATATTTT. Combining the CDR3 with reference TRBV5-1 and TRBJ1-3 gives the whole variable domain KAGVTQTPRYLIKTRGQQVTLSCSPISGHRSVSWYQQTPGQGLQFLFEYFSETQRNKGNFPGRFSGRQFSNSRSEMNVSTLELGDSALYLCASKQGALGNTIYFGEGSWLTVV.